This TCR beta chain appears in the sequencing data of a study of blood T cell repertoires in COVID-19. Germline lookup yields CDR1 LNHDA and CDR2 SQIVND (reference sequence). The V end was cut by 1 base, the J end by 6 bases, with 21 bases between. CDR3 length: 18 residues. Original processing methods: Amplified reference gene primers provided the basis for estimating nucleated cell counts. Repertoires were generated with immunoSEQ multiplex PCR, while TCRdb's copy carries only in-frame clones and drops some. V and J calls and clone size are given by that table; D and trimming were obtained from the DNA. The table lists 150,000 to 200,000 clones, approximately 80% of them singletons, with around 8.4% in the top ten.

This chain connects TRBV19 to TRBJ2-2, with D possibly being TRBD1 (6 bases). Sequences were obtained from peripheral blood. The sequence derives from a woman of 80 years or more with active or convalescent COVID-19. The CDR3 here is CASSIVRGGRGKAGELFF. CDR3 nucleotide sequence: TGTGCCAGTAGTATAGTCCGCGGTGGAAGGGGGAAGGCCGGGGAGCTGTTTTTT. Drawing the rest from reference TRBV19 and TRBJ2-2, the complete variable domain is DGGITQSPKYLFRKEGQNVTLSCEQNLNHDAMYWYRQDPGQGLRLIYYSQIVNDFQKGDIAEGYSVSREKKESFPLTVTSAQKNPTAFYLCASSIVRGGRGKAGELFFGEGSRLTVL.